These 19 T cell receptor beta chains were all obtained from the same sample, sequenced in a study of blood T cell repertoires in COVID-19. TCRdb keeps only in-frame clones here, not all; method: immunoSEQ multiplex PCR. The sample consists of fewer than 400,000 clones, 85% to 90% of them appearing once. The sequenced sample was peripheral blood. The receptors stem from a human donor in a cohort sampled during active COVID-19.

The rearrangement links TRBV7-8 to TRBJ2-5; D is uncertain. The V end lost 0 bases, the J end lost 6 bases, and 8 bases lay between the germline ends. CDR3 length: 13 amino acids. Per germline, CDR1 SGHVS and CDR2 FQNEAQ. CDR3: CASSLAPKQTQYF. CDR3 sequence (DNA): TGTGCCAGCAGCTTAGCCCCCAAGCAGACCCAGTACTTC. The complete variable domain, with remaining parts taken from reference TRBV7-8 and TRBJ2-5, reads GAGVSQSPRYKVAKRGQDVALRCDPISGHVSLFWYQQALGQGPEFLTYFQNEAQLDKSGLPSDRFFAERPEGSVSTLKIQRTQQEDSAVYLCASSLAPKQTQYFGPGTRLLVL.

In DNA form, the CDR3 reads TGTGCCAGCAGTCTTCCAGGGGGCGGACAAGAGACCCAGTACTTC. Its translation: CASSLPGGGQETQYF. V is TRBV6-2 or TRBV6-3 and J is TRBJ2-5; 8 positions agree with TRBD1. Trimming took 5 bases from V and 2 from J; bases not matched to a gene: 7. The germline V gene has CDR1 MNHEY and CDR2 SVGEGT. The CDR3 is 15 residues long.

For the CDR3, the DNA is TGTGCCAGCAGAACCTCCGGACAGGGCAACAATGAGCAGTTCTTC. Translating it yields CASRTSGQGNNEQFF. This rearrangement joins TRBV7-6 to TRBJ2-1; 8 bases fit TRBD1. The CDR3 extends over 15 amino acids. The germline CDR1 and CDR2 sequences are SGHVS and FNYEAQ. V trimming: 6 bases; J trimming: 5 bases; junction bases outside the gene matches: 9.

The chain has TRBV28 and TRBJ1-1, with TRBD1 matching over 10 bases. The CDR3 consists of 16 residues. The V gene's germline CDR1 is MDHEN and CDR2 SYDVKM. The V gene end was trimmed by 6 bases and the J gene end by 7 bases; junction bases not matched to a gene: 14. CDR3 amino acids: CASRPLGTGAEIEAFF. CDR3 nucleotides: TGTGCCAGCAGACCATTGGGGACAGGGGCAGAGATTGAAGCTTTCTTT.

The CDR3 here is CASSPQGVELYGYTF. The CDR3 DNA sequence: TGTGCCAGCTCACCACAGGGGGTGGAGTTATACGGCTACACCTTC. The gene calls are TRBV18 and TRBJ1-2; tentative D call: TRBD1 (6 bases). V was trimmed by 1 base and J by 8 bases, leaving 17 bases between them. This CDR3 has 15 residues. Looked up from germline, CDR1 is KGHSH and CDR2 is LQKENI.

V and J are TRBV9 and TRBJ1-6; 7 nucleotides agree with TRBD1. This CDR3 comprises 13 residues. Germline V gene lookup returns CDR1 SGDLS and CDR2 YYNGEE. V was clipped by 7 bases and J by 8 bases; unmatched bases: 6. The CDR3 here is CASSAGGDSPLHF. CDR3 bases: TGTGCCAGCTCGGCAGGGGGAGATTCACCCCTCCACTTT.

The V call is TRBV5-8, the J call TRBJ1-5; D may be TRBD1 (5 bases). The V and J ends lost 5 bases and 3 bases respectively, with 15 bases between them. Germline CDR1 and CDR2: SGHTS and YDEGEE. The CDR3 covers 15 residues. This chain's CDR3 is CASRPRRVNNQPQHF. DNA for the CDR3: TGTGCCAGCAGACCCCGCAGGGTGAACAATCAGCCCCAGCATTTT.

The gene calls are TRBV4-2 and TRBJ2-5; 7 bases are shared with TRBD2. This CDR3 comprises 13 residues. V lost 1 base, J lost 10 bases, and 6 bases stayed unmatched. The germline V gene encodes CDR1 LGHNA and CDR2 YNFKEQ. The CDR3, as DNA: TGTGCCAGCAGCCAAGTGCTTGGCGGGGGCCAGTACTTC. Its translation is CASSQVLGGGQYF.

This chain links TRBV3-1 (or the pseudogene TRBV3-2) with TRBJ2-5, with D perhaps matching TRBD2 (7 bases). Trimming left V 7 bases short and J 5 bases short, with 14 bases between. From germline, CDR1 is LGHDT and CDR2 YNNKEL (reference sequence). There are 13 residues in the CDR3. CDR3 in DNA: TGTGCCAGCACCGACGGGGGGCGGGAGACCCAGTACTTC. It codes for CASTDGGRETQYF.

The V call is TRBV11-2, the J call TRBJ2-7; D might be TRBD1 (7 bases). Per germline, CDR1 SGHAT and CDR2 FQNNGV. The CDR3 has 14 amino acids. V lost 0 bases to trimming and J lost 3 bases, with 9 bases between them. The CDR3 region is CASSLERDSYEQYF. The CDR3 region has the DNA TGTGCCAGCAGCTTAGAGCGGGACAGCTACGAGCAGTACTTC.

The chain links TRBV7-2 to TRBJ2-2, with TRBD2 matching over 7 bases. The CDR3 is 16 residues long. The V gene's germline CDR1 is SGHTA and CDR2 FQGNSA. Trimming removed 4 bases from V and 0 bases from J; junction bases left unmatched: 5. The CDR3 loop is CASSSKRGANTGELFF. The CDR3 DNA follows: TGTGCCAGCAGCTCAAAGCGGGGAGCGAACACCGGGGAGCTGTTTTTT.

The chain carries TRBV5-1 and TRBJ2-3, with D maybe TRBD2 (6 bases). With 2 bases removed from V and 2 bases from J, the gap between germline ends came to 12 bases. The CDR3 contains 15 residues. CDR1 and CDR2 from the germline V gene are SGHRS and YFSETQ. CDR3 bases: TGCGCCAGCAGCTTCGGGGGACGCGACACAGATACGCAGTATTTT. This gives the protein CASSFGGRDTDTQYF.

This clone was seen only once. The V call is TRBV13, the J call TRBJ2-3; perhaps TRBD1 as D (5 bases). The CDR3 is made up of 13 amino acids. The V gene's germline CDR1 is PRHDT and CDR2 FYEKMQ (reference sequence). V was shortened by 2 bases and J by 10 bases, with 13 bases between the two germline ends. The CDR3 DNA reads TGTGCCAGCAGCTTAAGGACGTTACAGGCGCAGTATTTT. Its translation: CASSLRTLQAQYF.

The chain uses TRBV18 and TRBJ1-4, with D uncertain. This CDR3 region has 16 residues. V lost 3 bases, J lost 1 base, and 12 bases lay in between. Germline CDR1 KGHSH, CDR2 LQKENI. CDR3 DNA: TGTGCCAGCTCACCCCAGAGAGGCAGAACTAATGAAAAACTGTTTTTT. Its protein is CASSPQRGRTNEKLFF. Combining the CDR3 with reference TRBV18 and TRBJ1-4 gives the whole variable domain NAGVMQNPRHLVRRRGQEARLRCSPMKGHSHVYWYRQLPEEGLKFMVYLQKENIIDESGMPKERFSAEFPKEGPSILRIQQVVRGDSAAYFCASSPQRGRTNEKLFFGSGTQLSVL.

The chain recombines TRBV10-3 with TRBJ1-2; D possibly corresponds to TRBD1 (5 bases). Germline CDR1 reads ENHRY; CDR2 reads SYGVKD. CDR3 length equals 15 residues. Trimming shortened V by 8 bases and J by 2 bases, and 18 bases separated the two germline ends. For the CDR3, the DNA is TGTGCCATCGGACCCGGCAGGGAAACCAACTATGGCTACACCTTC. This gives the protein CAIGPGRETNYGYTF.

DNA of the CDR3: TGTGCCAGCAGCTTGAACAGGGGAAGTTACGAGCAGTACTTC. This codes for CASSLNRGSYEQYF. This chain joins TRBV5-4 and TRBJ2-7; TRBD1 aligns across 7 bases. CDR1 SGHNT and CDR2 YYREEE come from the germline V gene (reference sequence). This CDR3 comprises 14 residues. V trimming: 1 base; J trimming: 4 bases; junction bases outside the gene matches: 5.

V is TRBV5-1 and J is TRBJ1-1; 10 nucleotides line up with TRBD1. V lost 0 bases to trimming and J lost 6 bases; unmatched junction nucleotides: 8. Per germline, CDR1 SGHRS and CDR2 YFSETQ. CDR3 length equals 16 residues. The CDR3 nucleotides are TGCGCCAGCAGCTTGGGGGACAGGGGAGTAGGGGCTGAAGCTTTCTTT. Its translation: CASSLGDRGVGAEAFF.

The chain joins TRBV5-1 to TRBJ2-6; D is unclear. This CDR3 has 15 residues. Germline CDR1 reads SGHRS; CDR2 reads YFSETQ. V lost 4 bases to trimming and J lost 3 bases, with 11 bases between them. The CDR3 region is CASSPLGLGANVLTF. Written as DNA, the CDR3 is TGCGCCAGCAGCCCACTCGGTCTTGGGGCCAACGTCCTGACTTTC.

The CDR3 protein is CASSFDTTNNSPLHF. CDR3 sequence (DNA): TGTGCCAGCAGTTTTGATACAACTAATAATTCACCCCTCCACTTT. The V and J genes are TRBV28 and TRBJ1-6; D remains ambiguous. V was pared by 3 bases and J by 5 bases, with 11 bases between. Germline-derived CDR1 and CDR2 are MDHEN and SYDVKM. The CDR3 totals 15 residues.